Listed below are T cell receptor beta chains from one sample, sequenced in a study of blood T cell repertoires in COVID-19. Clones were sequenced by immunoSEQ multiplex PCR, and TCRdb holds only the in-frame ones, with some missing. The data contain about 190,000 clones, 86% of them singletons. The sequenced sample consisted of PBMCs or T cells enriched from blood (not recorded which). These receptors were obtained from a woman in her twenties or thirties who had recovered from COVID-19. CDR3s include the opening cysteine and the closing phenylalanine or tryptophan. The D gene is left open where the match is weak. Not every row has a clone size; where given, it reads once, few, many or a size class.

-	14	TRBV5-4	TRBJ2-2	-	CASSGSGNTGELFF	TGTGCCAGCAGCGGCTCTGGGAACACCGGGGAGCTGTTTTTT
-	15	TRBV15	TRBJ2-5	once	CATSRDGRAGGTQYF	TGTGCCACCAGCAGAGATGGCAGGGCTGGCGGGACCCAGTACTTC
TRBD1	16	TRBV7-8	TRBJ2-2	-	CASSSSGTGNTGELFF	TGTGCCAGCAGCTCTTCCGGGACAGGGAACACCGGGGAGCTGTTTTTT
-	14	TRBV5-1	TRBJ1-2	once	CASSLSQGGYGYTF	TGCGCCAGCAGCTTGTCTCAGGGAGGGTATGGCTACACCTTC
-	15	TRBV28	TRBJ2-1	-	CASSLESSLQGEQFF	TGTGCCAGCAGTTTAGAGAGTTCCCTACAGGGTGAGCAGTTCTTC
-	13	TRBV19	TRBJ2-7	-	CASSRGPAYEQYF	TGTGCCAGTAGTAGGGGCCCAGCCTACGAGCAGTACTTC
TRBD2	19	TRBV27	TRBJ2-3	-	CASSPLGTSGSLRTDTQYF	TGTGCCAGCAGTCCACTCGGGACTAGCGGGAGTCTCAGGACAGATACGCAGTATTTT
-	14	TRBV7-9	TRBJ1-4	-	CASSLVRNNEKLFF	TGTGCCAGCAGCTTAGTCAGAAATAATGAAAAACTGTTTTTT
TRBD2	16	TRBV7-9	TRBJ2-1	few	CASSIYSGNTYNEQFF	TGTGCCAGCAGCATCTATAGCGGGAACACCTACAATGAGCAGTTCTTC
TRBD2	14	TRBV5-1	TRBJ2-3	-	CASSVTSGSDTQYF	TGCGCCAGCAGCGTCACTAGCGGGAGCGATACGCAGTATTTT
-	16	TRBV5-4	TRBJ2-7	-	CASSKNSVGRVGEQYF	TGTGCCAGCAGCAAAAATTCGGTGGGCAGGGTGGGGGAGCAGTACTTC
-	14	TRBV13	TRBJ2-5	-	CASSSGTHTGAQYF	TGTGCCAGCAGCTCCGGGACACACACTGGGGCCCAGTACTTC
-	15	TRBV6-5	TRBJ2-7	-	CASSYSSDRTYEQYF	TGTGCCAGCAGTTACTCGAGCGACAGGACCTACGAGCAGTACTTC
TRBD1	16	TRBV5-1	TRBJ2-7	-	CASSSSGQGAAYEQYF	TGCGCCAGCAGCTCTTCAGGACAGGGGGCGGCCTACGAGCAGTACTTC
-	14	TRBV28	TRBJ1-2	-	CASSLWGTIHGYTF	TGTGCCAGCAGTTTATGGGGGACAATTCATGGCTACACCTTC
TRBD2	16	TRBV10-1	TRBJ2-1	-	CASSDIGGRRSNEQFF	TGCGCCAGCAGTGATATCGGCGGGAGGAGGTCCAATGAGCAGTTCTTC
-	13	TRBV28	TRBJ2-7	-	CASSRAIRGEQYF	TGTGCCAGCAGTAGGGCCATTCGGGGCGAGCAGTACTTC
TRBD2	14	TRBV13	TRBJ2-5	few	CASSTGLAQETQYF	TGTGCCAGCAGCACCGGACTAGCGCAAGAGACCCAGTACTTC
-	15	TRBV18	TRBJ1-1	-	CASSPGRVGNTEAFF	TGTGCCAGCTCACCAGGGAGGGTGGGGAACACTGAAGCTTTCTTT
-	13	TRBV6-5	TRBJ2-1	-	CASSYAGAHEQFF	TGTGCCAGCAGTTACGCGGGGGCCCATGAGCAGTTCTTC
TRBD2	13	TRBV28	TRBJ2-2	-	CASLERDSGELFF	TGTGCCAGCCTCGAGCGGGATAGCGGGGAGCTGTTTTTT
TRBD1	15	TRBV19	TRBJ2-7	-	CASTLSGQGPYEQYF	TGTGCCAGTACCTTATCAGGACAGGGGCCCTACGAGCAGTACTTC
-	13	TRBV5-4	TRBJ2-5	once	CASSFGGEETQYF	TGTGCCAGCAGCTTCGGCGGGGAAGAGACCCAGTACTTC
TRBD1	17	TRBV9	TRBJ1-1	-	CASSVGMLGQGVSEAFF	TGTGCCAGCAGCGTAGGTATGCTGGGACAGGGAGTATCTGAAGCTTTCTTT
-	14	TRBV29-1	TRBJ2-7	-	CSVEPGGRSGEQYF	TGCAGCGTCGAACCCGGAGGACGTTCGGGAGAGCAGTACTTC
TRBD1	14	TRBV5-5	TRBJ1-2	-	CASSMLTGEGGYTF	TGTGCCAGCAGCATGCTTACAGGGGAAGGCGGCTACACCTTC
-	12	TRBV28	TRBJ2-2	-	CASSLSAGELFF	TGTGCCAGCAGTTTATCGGCCGGGGAGCTGTTTTTT